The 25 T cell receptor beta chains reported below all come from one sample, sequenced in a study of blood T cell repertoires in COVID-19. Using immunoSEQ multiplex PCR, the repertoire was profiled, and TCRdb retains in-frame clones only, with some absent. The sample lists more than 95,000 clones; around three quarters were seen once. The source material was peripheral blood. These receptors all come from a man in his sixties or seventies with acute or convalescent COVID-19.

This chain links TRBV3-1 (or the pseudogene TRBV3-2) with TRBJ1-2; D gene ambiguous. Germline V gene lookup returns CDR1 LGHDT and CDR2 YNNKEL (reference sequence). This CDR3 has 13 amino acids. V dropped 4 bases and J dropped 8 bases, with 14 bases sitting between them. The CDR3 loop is CASSPVDTRGYTF. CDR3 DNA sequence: TGTGCCAGCAGCCCCGTCGACACAAGAGGCTACACCTTC.

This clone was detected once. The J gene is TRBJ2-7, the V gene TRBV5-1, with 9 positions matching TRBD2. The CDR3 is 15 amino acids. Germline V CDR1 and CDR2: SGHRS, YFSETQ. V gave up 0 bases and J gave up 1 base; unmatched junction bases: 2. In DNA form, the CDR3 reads TGCGCCAGCAGCTTGGCTGGACTAGCGTCCTACGAGCAGTACTTC. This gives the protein CASSLAGLASYEQYF.

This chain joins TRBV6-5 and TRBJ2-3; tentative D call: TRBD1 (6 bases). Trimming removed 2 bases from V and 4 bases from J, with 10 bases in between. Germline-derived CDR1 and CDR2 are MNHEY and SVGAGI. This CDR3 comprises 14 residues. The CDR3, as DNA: TGTGCCAGCAGTTACACAGGGTTAGCAGATACGCAGTATTTT. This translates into CASSYTGLADTQYF.

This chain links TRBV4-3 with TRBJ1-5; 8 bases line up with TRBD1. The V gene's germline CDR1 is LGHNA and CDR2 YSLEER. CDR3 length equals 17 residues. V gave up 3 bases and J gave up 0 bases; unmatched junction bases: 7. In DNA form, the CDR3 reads TGCGCCAGCAGCCACCGGACAGGGCGTGATAGCAATCAGCCCCAGCATTTT. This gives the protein CASSHRTGRDSNQPQHF.

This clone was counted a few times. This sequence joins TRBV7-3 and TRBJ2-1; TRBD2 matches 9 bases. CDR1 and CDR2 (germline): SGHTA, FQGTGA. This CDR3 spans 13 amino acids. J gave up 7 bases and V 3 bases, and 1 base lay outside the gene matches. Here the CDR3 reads CASSFAGGNEQFF. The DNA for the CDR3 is TGTGCCAGCAGCTTCGCGGGGGGGAATGAGCAGTTCTTC.

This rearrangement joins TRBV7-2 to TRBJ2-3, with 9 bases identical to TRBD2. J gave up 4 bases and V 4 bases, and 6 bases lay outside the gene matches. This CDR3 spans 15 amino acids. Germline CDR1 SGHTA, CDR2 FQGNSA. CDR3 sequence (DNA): TGTGCCAGCAGCTCCCTGGGCGGGGGGGCAGATACGCAGTATTTT. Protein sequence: CASSSLGGGADTQYF.

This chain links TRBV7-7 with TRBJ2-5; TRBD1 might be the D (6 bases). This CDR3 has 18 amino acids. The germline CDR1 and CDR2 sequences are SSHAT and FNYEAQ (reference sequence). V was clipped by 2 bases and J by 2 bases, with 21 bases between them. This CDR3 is CASSLLTSVVQGQETQYF. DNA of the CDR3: TGTGCCAGCAGCTTATTGACGTCCGTGGTACAGGGACAAGAGACCCAGTACTTC.

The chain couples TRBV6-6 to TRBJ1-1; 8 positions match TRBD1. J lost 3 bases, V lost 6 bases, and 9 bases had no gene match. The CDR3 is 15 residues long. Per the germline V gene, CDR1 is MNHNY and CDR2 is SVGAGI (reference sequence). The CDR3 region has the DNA TGTGCCAGCAGAGACAGGGGCGGCTGGGACACTGAAGCTTTCTTT. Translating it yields CASRDRGGWDTEAFF.

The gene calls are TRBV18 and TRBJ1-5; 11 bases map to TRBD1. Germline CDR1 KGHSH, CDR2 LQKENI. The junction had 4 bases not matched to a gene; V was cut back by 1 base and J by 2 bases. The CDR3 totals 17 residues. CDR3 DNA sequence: TGTGCCAGCTCACCACAGGACAGGGGGCTGGGCAATCAGCCCCAGCATTTT. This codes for CASSPQDRGLGNQPQHF.

The DNA for the CDR3 is TGTGCCAGCAGCTTAGTTGAGGGAGCGGGCATTCAGTACTTC. Amino acid sequence: CASSLVEGAGIQYF. The chain is built from TRBV7-2 and TRBJ2-4, with D tentatively TRBD2 (6 bases). The CDR3 is 14 amino acids. V dropped 1 base and J dropped 9 bases, with 13 bases sitting between them. Germline CDR1 reads SGHTA; CDR2 reads FQGNSA.

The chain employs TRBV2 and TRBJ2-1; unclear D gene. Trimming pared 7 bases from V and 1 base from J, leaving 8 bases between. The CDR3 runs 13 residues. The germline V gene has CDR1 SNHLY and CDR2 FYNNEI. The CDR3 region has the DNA TGTGCCAGCACCCCGGTTTCCTACAATGAGCAGTTCTTC. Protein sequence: CASTPVSYNEQFF.

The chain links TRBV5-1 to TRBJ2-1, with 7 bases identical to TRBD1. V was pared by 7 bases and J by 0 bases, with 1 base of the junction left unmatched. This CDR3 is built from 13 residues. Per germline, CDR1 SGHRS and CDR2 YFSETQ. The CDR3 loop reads CASRDSSYNEQFF. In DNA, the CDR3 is TGCGCCAGCCGGGACAGCTCCTACAATGAGCAGTTCTTC. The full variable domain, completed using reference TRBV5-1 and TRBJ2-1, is KAGVTQTPRYLIKTRGQQVTLSCSPISGHRSVSWYQQTPGQGLQFLFEYFSETQRNKGNFPGRFSGRQFSNSRSEMNVSTLELGDSALYLCASRDSSYNEQFFGPGTRLTVL.

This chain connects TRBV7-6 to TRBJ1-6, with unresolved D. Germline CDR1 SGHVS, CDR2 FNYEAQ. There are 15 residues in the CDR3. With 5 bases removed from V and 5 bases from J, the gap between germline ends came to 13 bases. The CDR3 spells CASSTGGSNNSPLHF. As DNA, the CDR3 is TGTGCCAGCAGCACCGGAGGGAGTAATAATTCACCCCTCCACTTT.

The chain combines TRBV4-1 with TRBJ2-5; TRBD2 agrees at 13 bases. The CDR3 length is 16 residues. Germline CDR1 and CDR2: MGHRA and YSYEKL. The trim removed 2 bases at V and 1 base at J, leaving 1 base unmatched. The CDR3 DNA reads TGCGCCAGCAGCCAAACTAGCGGGGGGGTCCAAGAGACCCAGTACTTC. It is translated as CASSQTSGGVQETQYF.

The CDR3 protein is CASLLGRNTDTQYF. The DNA of the CDR3 is TGTGCCAGCTTACTAGGAAGGAACACAGATACGCAGTATTTT. V gene TRBV28 combines with J gene TRBJ2-3; D perhaps matches TRBD2 (5 bases). The CDR3 consists of 14 residues. Germline-derived CDR1 and CDR2 are MDHEN and SYDVKM. Trimming removed 8 bases from V and 2 bases from J, with 14 bases in between.

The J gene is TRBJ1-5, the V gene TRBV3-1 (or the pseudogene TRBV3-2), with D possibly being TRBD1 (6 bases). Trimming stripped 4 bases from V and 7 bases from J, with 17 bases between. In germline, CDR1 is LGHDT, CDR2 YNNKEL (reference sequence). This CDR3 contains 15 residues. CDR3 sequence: CASSLTLTGTQPQHF. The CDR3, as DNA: TGTGCCAGCAGCCTGACCCTAACAGGGACCCAGCCCCAGCATTTT.

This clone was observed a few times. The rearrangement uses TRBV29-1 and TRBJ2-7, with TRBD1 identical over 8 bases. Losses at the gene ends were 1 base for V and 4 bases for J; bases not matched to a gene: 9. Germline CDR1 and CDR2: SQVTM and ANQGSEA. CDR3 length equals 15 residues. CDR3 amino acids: CSVEVPDRASYEQYF. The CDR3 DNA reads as TGCAGCGTTGAAGTCCCGGACAGGGCTTCATACGAGCAGTACTTC.

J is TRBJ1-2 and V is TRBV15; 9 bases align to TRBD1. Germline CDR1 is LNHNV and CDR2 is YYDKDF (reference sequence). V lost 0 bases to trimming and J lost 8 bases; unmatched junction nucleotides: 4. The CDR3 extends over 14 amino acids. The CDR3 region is CATSRDRQGVGYTF. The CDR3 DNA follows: TGTGCCACCAGCAGAGATCGACAGGGGGTAGGCTACACCTTC.

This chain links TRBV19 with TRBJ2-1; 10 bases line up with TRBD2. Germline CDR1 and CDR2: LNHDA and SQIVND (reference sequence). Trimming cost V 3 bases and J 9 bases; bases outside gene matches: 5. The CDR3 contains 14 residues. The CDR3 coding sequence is TGTGCCAGTAGTATCCAGCGGGGGGGCAGTGAGCAGTTCTTC. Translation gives CASSIQRGGSEQFF.

The CDR3 region is CASSPDRVVGGYTF. CDR3 bases: TGTGCCAGCAGCCCCGACAGGGTAGTGGGTGGCTACACCTTC. The chain uses TRBV3-1 (or the pseudogene TRBV3-2) and TRBJ1-2; 7 bases agree with TRBD1. The CDR3 has 14 amino acids. In germline, CDR1 is LGHDT, CDR2 YNNKEL (reference sequence). The junction had 9 bases not matched to a gene; V was cut back by 4 bases and J by 7 bases.

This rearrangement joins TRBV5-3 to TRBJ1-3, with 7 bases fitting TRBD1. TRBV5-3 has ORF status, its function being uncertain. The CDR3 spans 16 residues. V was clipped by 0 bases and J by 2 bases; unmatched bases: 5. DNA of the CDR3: TGTGCCAGAAGCTTGGGTGGAAGGGGGCCTGGAAACACCATATATTTT. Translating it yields CARSLGGRGPGNTIYF.

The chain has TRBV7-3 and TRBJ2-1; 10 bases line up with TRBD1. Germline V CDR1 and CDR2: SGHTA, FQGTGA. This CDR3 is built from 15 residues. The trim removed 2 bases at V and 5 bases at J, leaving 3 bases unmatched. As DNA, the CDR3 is TGTGCCAGCAGCTTACTCGGGACAGGGGACAATGAGCAGTTCTTC. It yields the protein CASSLLGTGDNEQFF. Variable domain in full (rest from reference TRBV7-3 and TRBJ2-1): GAGVSQTPSNKVTEKGKYVELRCDPISGHTALYWYRQSLGQGPEFLIYFQGTGAADDSGLPNDRFFAVRPEGSVSTLKIQRTERGDSAVYLCASSLLGTGDNEQFFGPGTRLTVL.

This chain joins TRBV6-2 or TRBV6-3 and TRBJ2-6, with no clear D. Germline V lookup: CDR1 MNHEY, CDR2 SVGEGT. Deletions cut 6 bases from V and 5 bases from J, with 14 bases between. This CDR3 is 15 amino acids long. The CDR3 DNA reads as TGTGCCAGCAGCGACCCCCAGGAATGGGCCAACGTCCTGACTTTC. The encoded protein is CASSDPQEWANVLTF.

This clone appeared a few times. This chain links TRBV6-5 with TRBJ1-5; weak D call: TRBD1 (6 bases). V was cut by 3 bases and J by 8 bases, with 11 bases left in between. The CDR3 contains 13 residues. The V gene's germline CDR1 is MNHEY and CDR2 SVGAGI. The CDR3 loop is CASSYTGKEPQHF. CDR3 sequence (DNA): TGTGCCAGCAGTTATACAGGGAAGGAGCCCCAGCATTTT.

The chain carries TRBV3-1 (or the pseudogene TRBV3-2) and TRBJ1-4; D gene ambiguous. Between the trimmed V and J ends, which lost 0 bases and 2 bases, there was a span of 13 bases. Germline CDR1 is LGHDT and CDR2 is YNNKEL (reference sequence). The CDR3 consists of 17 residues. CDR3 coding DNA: TGTGCCAGCAGCCAAGATCACCGGGTGGTCACTAATGAAAAACTGTTTTTT. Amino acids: CASSQDHRVVTNEKLFF.